One sample yielded the 8 T cell receptor beta chains listed below, sequenced in a study of human T cells and chemical hapten exposure. Using its own MiXCR run on the RACE reads, TCRdb lists one record per CDR3 protein. The sample carries about 84,000 distinct CDR3 sequences, 8.5% to 12% recorded once. Time point denoted: patch test 2, 6 weeks after DPC sensitization. The treatment here: therapeutic diphenylcyclopropenone sensitization with weekly scalp DPC. The sample here was whole blood, taken in connection with sensitization to the hapten diphenylcyclopropenone (DPC). The source of these receptors is a woman in her forties or fifties with alopecia areata. Some clones in this sample may be carry-over from other donors' samples.

Ten or more counts support this clonotype. The chain uses TRBV7-7 and TRBJ2-5, with D possibly TRBD1 on 5 matching bases. Trimming took 4 bases from V and 1 from J, leaving 7 bases between them. CDR1 SSHAT and CDR2 FNYEAQ come from the germline V gene (reference sequence). This CDR3 has 13 residues. CDR3 nucleotide sequence: TGTGCCAGCAGCTCCAGGGTCCAAGAGACCCAGTACTTC. Amino acid sequence: CASSSRVQETQYF.

This clonotype was counted a few times. V gene TRBV7-2 combines with J gene TRBJ2-2; 7 bases align to TRBD1. Trimming at V came to 5 bases and at J to 7 bases, leaving 13 bases not matched to a gene. Germline CDR1 SGHTA, CDR2 FQGNSA. The CDR3 spans 16 residues. As DNA, the CDR3 is TGTGCCAGCAGCCTAGAGGGGGCCCTCCGGGGCGGGGAGCTGTTTTTT. It specifies CASSLEGALRGGELFF.

This clonotype came up a few times. The rearrangement joins TRBV27 to TRBJ2-7; D not resolved. CDR1 and CDR2 from the germline V gene are MNHEY and SMNVEV (reference sequence). This CDR3 has 13 amino acids. Trimming left V 2 bases short and J 5 bases short, with 10 bases between. CDR3 sequence reads: CASSLTETHEQYF. CDR3 nucleotides: TGTGCCAGCAGTTTAACTGAAACCCACGAGCAGTACTTC.

The gene calls are TRBV7-9 and TRBJ2-1; possibly TRBD2 for D (5 bases). The germline CDR1 and CDR2 sequences are SEHNR and FQNEAQ (reference sequence). V lost 3 bases, J lost 11 bases, and 11 bases lay in between. This CDR3 region has 12 residues. CDR3 in amino acids: CASSFPETKQFF. CDR3 coding DNA: TGTGCCAGCAGCTTTCCAGAGACTAAGCAGTTCTTC. Full variable domain (remainder filled in from reference TRBV7-9 and TRBJ2-1): DTGVSQNPRHKITKRGQNVTFRCDPISEHNRLYWYRQTLGQGPEFLTYFQNEAQLEKSRLLSDRFSAERPKGSFSTLEIQRTEQGDSAMYLCASSFPETKQFFGPGTRLTVL.

This clonotype came up many times. The genes are TRBV20-1 and TRBJ1-3; D call uncertain. The CDR3 contains 14 residues. V dropped 0 bases and J dropped 8 bases, with 14 bases sitting between them. The V gene's germline CDR1 is DFQATT and CDR2 SNEGSKA (reference sequence). The CDR3 nucleotides are TGCAGTGCTAGAGATCGGCGAAAACTGGACACCATATATTTT. Its translation: CSARDRRKLDTIYF.

This clonotype has ten or more counts. The J gene is TRBJ2-1, the V gene TRBV19, with TRBD2 matching over 9 bases. The CDR3 totals 15 residues. The junction had 12 bases not matched to a gene; V was cut back by 6 bases and J by 9 bases. Germline assignment: CDR1 LNHDA and CDR2 SQIVND (reference sequence). The CDR3 reads CASSPGLATTGEQFF. DNA for the CDR3: TGTGCCAGTAGCCCGGGACTAGCAACGACGGGTGAGCAGTTCTTC.

This clonotype was counted ten times or more. The gene calls are TRBV29-1 and TRBJ2-3, with TRBD2 identical over 8 bases. This CDR3 is 14 amino acids long. Germline trimming cut 5 bases from V and 2 bases from J; bases unmatched to any gene: 6. Per germline, CDR1 SQVTM and CDR2 ANQGSEA. The CDR3 DNA sequence: TGCAGCGTTTCTACGGGAGGGCCCACAGATACGCAGTATTTT. It codes for CSVSTGGPTDTQYF.

This clonotype was detected many times. J is TRBJ1-5 and V is TRBV5-5; the D is unclear. V was shortened by 3 bases and J by 6 bases, with 10 bases between the two germline ends. The length of the CDR3 is 13 residues. Germline V CDR1 and CDR2: SGHKS, YYEKEE (reference sequence). CDR3 nucleotides: TGTGCCAGCAGCTATATCCTGGGTCAGCCCCAGCATTTT. This translates into CASSYILGQPQHF.